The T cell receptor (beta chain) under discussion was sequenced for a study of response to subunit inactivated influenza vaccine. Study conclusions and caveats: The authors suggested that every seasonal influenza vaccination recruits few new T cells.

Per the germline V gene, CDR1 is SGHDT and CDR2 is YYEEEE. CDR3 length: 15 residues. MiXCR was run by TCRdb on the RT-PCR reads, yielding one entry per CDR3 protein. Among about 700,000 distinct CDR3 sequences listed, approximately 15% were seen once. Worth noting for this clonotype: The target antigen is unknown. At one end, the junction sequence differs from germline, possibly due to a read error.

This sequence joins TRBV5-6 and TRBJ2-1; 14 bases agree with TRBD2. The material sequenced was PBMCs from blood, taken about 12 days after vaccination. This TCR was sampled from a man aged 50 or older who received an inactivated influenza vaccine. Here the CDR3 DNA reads TGTGGCAGCAGCTTGTGGACTAGCGGGAGGTTTGAGCAGTTCTTC. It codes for CGSSLWTSGRFEQFF.